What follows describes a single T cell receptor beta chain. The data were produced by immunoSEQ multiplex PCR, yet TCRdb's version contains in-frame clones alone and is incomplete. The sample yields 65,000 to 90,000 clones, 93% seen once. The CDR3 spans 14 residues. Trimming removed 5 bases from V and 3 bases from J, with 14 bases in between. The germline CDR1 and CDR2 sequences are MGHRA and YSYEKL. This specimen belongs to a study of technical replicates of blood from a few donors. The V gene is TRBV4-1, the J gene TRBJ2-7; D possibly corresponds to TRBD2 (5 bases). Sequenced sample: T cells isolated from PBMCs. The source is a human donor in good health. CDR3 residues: CASSVSGEGYEQYF. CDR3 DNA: TGCGCCAGCAGCGTTTCGGGCGAGGGCTACGAGCAGTACTTC.